Given below is one T cell receptor beta chain in context. The PCR used 60 Vbeta and 13 Jbeta primers. The repertoire was sequenced with immunoSEQ multiplex PCR; TCRdb's copy has only in-frame clones and lacks some. The sample has about 110,000 clones; around three quarters are singletons. Trimming cost V 4 bases and J 11 bases, with 10 bases left between them. Germline V gives CDR1 SGDLS, CDR2 YYNGEE. This CDR3 region has 12 residues. The data were taken from a study of cytomegalovirus exposure and HLA in healthy donors. Everyone who donated was a healthy bone marrow donor. The genes are TRBV9 and TRBJ1-6, with D uncertain. This clonotype was obtained from a human donor in good health. Sample: PBMCs. CDR3 in amino acids: CASSSGETPLHF. The CDR3 DNA reads TGTGCCAGCAGCTCCGGAGAGACACCCCTCCACTTT. Supplemented by reference TRBV9 and TRBJ1-6, the full variable domain reads DSGVTQTPKHLITATGQRVTLRCSPRSGDLSVYWYQQSLDQGLQFLIQYYNGEERAKGNILERFSAQQFPDLHSELNLSSLELGDSALYFCASSSGETPLHFGNGTRLTVT.